The entry that follows covers one TCR beta chain sequence. The antigen remains unidentified. With V trimmed by 4 bases and J by 0 bases, 7 bases remained unmatched. This CDR3 is built from 19 residues. Germline-derived CDR1 and CDR2 are SGHDT and YYEEEE. TCR beta libraries used 2 to 2.5 micrograms of genomic DNA from cryopreserved PBMCs. The data originate from a study of cytotoxic CD8 clonotypes in ibrutinib-treated CLL. Study-wide points: Clonality was higher at ibrutinib response and returned toward baseline at progression. Public clonotypes, an uncommon group, contracted or remained stable on treatment.

Method: immunoSEQ multiplex PCR; TCRdb's copy keeps in-frame clones and lacks some. The table has roughly 63,000 clones, around three fifths seen once. This chain uses TRBV5-6 with TRBJ2-1, with 16 nucleotides matching TRBD2. This clonotype was sampled from a human donor with chronic lymphocytic leukemia. The sequencing here drew on PBMCs, taken after 12 months of ibrutinib treatment. Here the CDR3 DNA reads TGTGCCAGCAGCCCCTCGGGACTAGCGGGGGGGCGCTCCTACAATGAGCAGTTCTTC. Translation: CASSPSGLAGGRSYNEQFF.